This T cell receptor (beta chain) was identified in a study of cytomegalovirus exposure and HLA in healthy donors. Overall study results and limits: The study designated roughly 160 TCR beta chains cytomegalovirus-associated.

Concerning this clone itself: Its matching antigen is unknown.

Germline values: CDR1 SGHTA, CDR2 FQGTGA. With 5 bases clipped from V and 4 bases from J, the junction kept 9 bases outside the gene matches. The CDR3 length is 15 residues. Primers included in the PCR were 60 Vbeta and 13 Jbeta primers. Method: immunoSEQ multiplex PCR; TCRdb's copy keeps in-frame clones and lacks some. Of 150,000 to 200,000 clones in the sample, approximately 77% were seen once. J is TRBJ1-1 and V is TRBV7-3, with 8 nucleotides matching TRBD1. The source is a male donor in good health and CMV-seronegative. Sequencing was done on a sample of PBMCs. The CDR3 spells CASSAQGAPSTEAFF. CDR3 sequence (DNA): TGTGCCAGCAGCGCGCAGGGGGCCCCTAGCACTGAAGCTTTCTTT.